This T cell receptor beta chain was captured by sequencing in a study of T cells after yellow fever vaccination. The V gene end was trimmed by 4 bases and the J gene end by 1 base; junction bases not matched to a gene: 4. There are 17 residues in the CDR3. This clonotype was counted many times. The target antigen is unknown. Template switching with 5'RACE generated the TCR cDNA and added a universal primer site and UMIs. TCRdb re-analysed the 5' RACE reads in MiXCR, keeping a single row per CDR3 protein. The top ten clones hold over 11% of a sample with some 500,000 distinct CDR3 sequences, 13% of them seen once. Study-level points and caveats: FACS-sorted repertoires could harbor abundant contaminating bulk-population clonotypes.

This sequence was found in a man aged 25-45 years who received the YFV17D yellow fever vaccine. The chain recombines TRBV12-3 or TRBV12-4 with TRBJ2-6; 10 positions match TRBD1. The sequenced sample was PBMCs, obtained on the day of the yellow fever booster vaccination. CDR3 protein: CASSSGTGESGANVLTF. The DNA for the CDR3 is TGTGCCAGCAGTTCCGGGACAGGGGAATCTGGGGCCAACGTCCTGACTTTC.